The 24 T cell receptor beta chains presented below share a single source sample, sequenced in a study of T-cell memory formation after mild COVID-19. TCRdb independently ran MiXCR on the 5' RACE reads; one entry per CDR3 protein. The sample has hundreds of thousands of distinct CDR3 sequences, roughly an eighth seen once. Source material: PBMCs or a T cell subset sorted from them (not recorded which). All receptors derive from a man younger than 35 who had mild COVID-19 (a few samples of this study predate the infection). Cell type and time point are not known.

This clonotype showed up just a few times. CDR3 nucleotides: TGTGCCAGCAGTTACTCGCGACCCTTCTATGGCTACACCTTC. It yields the protein CASSYSRPFYGYTF. The rearrangement links TRBV6-5 to TRBJ1-2; D gene ambiguous. The CDR3 covers 14 residues. Germline V CDR1 and CDR2: MNHEY, SVGAGI. Trimming shortened V by 0 bases and J by 4 bases, and 9 bases separated the two germline ends.

This clonotype came up a few times. V usage is TRBV10-2 and J usage is TRBJ2-7, with 7 bases identical to TRBD1. V shed 8 bases, J shed 10 bases, and the junction held 17 bases outside the gene matches. CDR1 is WSHSY, CDR2 SAAADI, per germline. The CDR3 runs 14 residues. This CDR3 is CASQPSLDRATQYF. Written as DNA, the CDR3 is TGCGCCAGCCAACCGTCACTCGACAGGGCGACACAGTACTTC.

This sequence joins TRBV5-1 and TRBJ2-2; no reliable D call. The CDR3 totals 14 residues. The germline gives CDR1 SGHRS, CDR2 YFSETQ. Trimming took 0 bases from V and 3 from J, leaving 6 bases between them. CDR3 bases: TGCGCCAGCAGCTTGGGCAGATACACCGGGGAGCTGTTTTTT. Its translation is CASSLGRYTGELFF.

This chain uses TRBV5-1 with TRBJ1-4; D ambiguous. Trimming removed 4 bases at V and 0 bases at J, with 10 bases between. CDR1 is SGHRS, CDR2 YFSETQ, per germline. The CDR3 runs to 15 residues. The CDR3 loop reads CASSPDQATNEKLFF. Here the CDR3 DNA reads TGCGCCAGCAGCCCTGACCAGGCAACTAATGAAAAACTGTTTTTT. The full variable domain, in which reference TRBV5-1 and TRBJ1-4 provide the parts outside the CDR3, is KAGVTQTPRYLIKTRGQQVTLSCSPISGHRSVSWYQQTPGQGLQFLFEYFSETQRNKGNFPGRFSGRQFSNSRSEMNVSTLELGDSALYLCASSPDQATNEKLFFGSGTQLSVL.

This chain uses TRBV10-3 with TRBJ2-1; 12 bases align to TRBD2. The CDR3 loop spans 16 amino acids. The germline CDR1 and CDR2 sequences are ENHRY and SYGVKD. With 4 bases clipped from V and 4 bases from J, the junction kept 5 bases outside the gene matches. The chain's CDR3 is CAISALTSGGYNEQFF. For the CDR3, the DNA is TGTGCCATCAGTGCTCTTACTAGCGGGGGGTACAATGAGCAGTTCTTC.

The chain has TRBV7-9 and TRBJ2-2, with 11 bases matching TRBD2. Germline V gene lookup returns CDR1 SEHNR and CDR2 FQNEAQ (reference sequence). This CDR3 is built from 18 residues. With V trimmed by 1 base and J by 1 base, 5 bases remained unmatched. The CDR3 sequence: CASSLGLAGRGNTGELFF. Written as DNA, the CDR3 is TGTGCCAGCAGCTTAGGACTAGCGGGGAGAGGGAACACCGGGGAGCTGTTTTTT.

V gene TRBV7-3 combines with J gene TRBJ2-1; a possible D gene is TRBD2 (6 bases). V was pared by 1 base and J by 8 bases, with 12 bases between. The CDR3 consists of 14 residues. Germline CDR1 is SGHTA and CDR2 is FQGTGA. The CDR3 region is CASSLSAGFDEQFF. The CDR3 bases are TGTGCCAGCAGCTTAAGTGCGGGGTTTGATGAGCAGTTCTTC.

A few counts support this clonotype. This rearrangement joins TRBV5-1 to TRBJ1-5; D gene unclear. This CDR3 is built from 13 residues. The V end lost 5 bases, the J end lost 4 bases, and 10 bases lay between the germline ends. From germline, CDR1 is SGHRS and CDR2 YFSETQ. CDR3 amino acids: CASSVEGNQPQHF. CDR3 DNA: TGCGCCAGCAGTGTGGAGGGTAATCAGCCCCAGCATTTT.

This clonotype was found many times. The V call is TRBV5-1, the J call TRBJ2-1; 8 bases line up with TRBD1. Germline assignment: CDR1 SGHRS and CDR2 YFSETQ. The CDR3 covers 13 residues. V lost 5 bases, J lost 8 bases, and 6 bases stayed unmatched. The CDR3 sequence: CASSRQGIDEQFF. CDR3 in DNA: TGCGCCAGCAGTAGACAGGGGATTGATGAGCAGTTCTTC.

The V gene is TRBV10-3, the J gene TRBJ2-3; D is tentatively TRBD1 or TRBD2 (5 bases each). This CDR3 is 10 amino acids long. Trimming stripped 10 bases from V and 6 bases from J, with 8 bases between. CDR1 and CDR2 from the germline V gene are ENHRY and SYGVKD. The CDR3 DNA follows: TGTGCCACCGGGGCGGATACGCAGTATTTT. Translating gives CATGADTQYF.

The V gene is TRBV5-1, the J gene TRBJ1-2, with TRBD1 matching 9 bases. V gave up 0 bases and J gave up 5 bases; unmatched junction bases: 5. Germline V gene sequence: CDR1 SGHRS, CDR2 YFSETQ. The CDR3 loop spans 15 amino acids. CDR3 sequence reads: CASSLEQGAGYGYTF. The CDR3 DNA sequence: TGCGCCAGCAGCTTGGAACAGGGGGCCGGTTATGGCTACACCTTC.

This clonotype has only a few counts. The J gene is TRBJ2-5, the V gene TRBV7-2; TRBD2 might be the D (6 bases). The CDR3 contains 14 residues. CDR1 is SGHTA, CDR2 FQGNSA, per germline. Between the trimmed V and J ends, which lost 2 bases and 3 bases, there was a span of 10 bases. CDR3 protein: CASSLLANKETQYF. The CDR3 bases are TGTGCCAGCAGCTTACTAGCGAACAAAGAGACCCAGTACTTC.

This clonotype was observed a few times. DNA for the CDR3: TGTGCCAGCAGCTTTCAGACTAGCGCCGATACGCAGTATTTT. This translates into CASSFQTSADTQYF. The V call is TRBV7-3, the J call TRBJ2-3; 8 nucleotides align to TRBD2. The J segment lost 6 bases and the V segment lost 3 bases, leaving 5 bases of the junction unmatched. This CDR3 has 14 amino acids. From germline, CDR1 is SGHTA and CDR2 FQGTGA.

The rearrangement joins TRBV4-3 to TRBJ2-7; D unclear. Trimming removed 1 base from V and 1 base from J, with 8 bases in between. The CDR3 is 14 residues long. Looked up from germline, CDR1 is LGHNA and CDR2 is YSLEER. CDR3 sequence reads: CASSQAKGSYEQYV. In DNA, the CDR3 is TGCGCCAGCAGCCAAGCGAAGGGATCCTACGAGCAGTACGTC.

This rearrangement joins TRBV7-9 to TRBJ2-1, with TRBD2 matching 8 bases. Per germline, CDR1 SEHNR and CDR2 FQNEAQ (reference sequence). V shed 10 bases, J shed 0 bases, and the junction held 11 bases outside the gene matches. The length of the CDR3 is 16 residues. CDR3 sequence: CATWRGALSSYNEQFF. DNA for the CDR3: TGTGCCACTTGGCGGGGGGCCCTGAGCTCCTACAATGAGCAGTTCTTC. Full variable domain (rest looked up from reference TRBV7-9 and TRBJ2-1): DTGVSQNPRHKITKRGQNVTFRCDPISEHNRLYWYRQTLGQGPEFLTYFQNEAQLEKSRLLSDRFSAERPKGSFSTLEIQRTEQGDSAMYLCATWRGALSSYNEQFFGPGTRLTVL.

This clonotype has ten or more counts. This chain links TRBV5-1 with TRBJ2-3, with D possibly matching TRBD2 (5 bases). Per the germline V gene, CDR1 is SGHRS and CDR2 is YFSETQ. The CDR3 covers 13 residues. The V gene lost 4 bases and the J gene lost 4 bases, with 10 bases spanning the gap. In nucleotides, the CDR3 is TGCGCCAGCAGCACTGAGGGATCAGATACGCAGTATTTT. It translates to CASSTEGSDTQYF.

J is TRBJ2-1 and V is TRBV5-1; no clear D gene. The germline V and J ends were trimmed by 1 base and 5 bases, with 7 bases remaining between them. The CDR3 loop spans 13 amino acids. Per the germline V gene, CDR1 is SGHRS and CDR2 is YFSETQ. CDR3 coding DNA: TGCGCCAGCAGCTTGTCTGCTAACAATGAGCAGTTCTTC. Translation: CASSLSANNEQFF.

Only a few counts were recorded for this clonotype. The rearrangement uses TRBV6-2 or TRBV6-3 and TRBJ1-5; no clear D. The V gene lost 2 bases and the J gene lost 4 bases, with 18 bases spanning the gap. Per germline, CDR1 MNHEY and CDR2 SVGEGT. There are 17 residues in the CDR3. The CDR3 coding sequence is TGTGCCAGCAGTTACCCGCCTCGGGAGGGAGGGAATCAGCCCCAGCATTTT. Amino acids: CASSYPPREGGNQPQHF.

This clonotype occurred a few times. The chain combines TRBV30 with TRBJ1-4; D gene ambiguous. Trimming cost V 3 bases and J 1 base, with 9 bases left between them. From germline, CDR1 is GTSNPN and CDR2 SVGIG (reference sequence). The CDR3 consists of 14 residues. The CDR3 region has the DNA TGTGCCTGGAGCTACTTAGGAACTAATGAAAAACTGTTTTTT. This sequence encodes CAWSYLGTNEKLFF.

The chain couples TRBV7-2 to TRBJ2-5; D unresolved. V lost 4 bases to trimming and J lost 5 bases, with 17 bases between them. This CDR3 contains 15 residues. Per germline, CDR1 SGHTA and CDR2 FQGNSA. The CDR3: CASSSPWVLMETQYF. In nucleotides, the CDR3 is TGTGCCAGCAGCTCCCCCTGGGTACTGATGGAGACCCAGTACTTC.

This clonotype was found a few times. The chain links TRBV24-1 to TRBJ2-7; TRBD1 matches at 10 bases. Trimming at V came to 3 bases and at J to 5 bases, leaving 3 bases not matched to a gene. CDR1 and CDR2 from the germline V gene are KGHDR and SFDVKD. The CDR3 sequence is 14 residues long. CDR3 region: CATSDPGTGDEQYF. CDR3 DNA sequence: TGTGCCACCAGTGATCCCGGGACAGGGGACGAGCAGTACTTC.

Ten or more counts support this clonotype. The chain links TRBV4-2 to TRBJ2-3; D might be TRBD1 or TRBD2, each matching 5 bases. Trimming took off 1 base at V and 9 bases at J, with 17 bases between the two ends. The CDR3 extends over 15 amino acids. Germline loops: CDR1 LGHNA, CDR2 YNFKEQ. The DNA for the CDR3 is TGTGCCAGCAGCCAAGTTGAGCAGGGAGAAGGCACGCAGTATTTT. It translates to CASSQVEQGEGTQYF.

This clonotype turned up a few times. This chain uses TRBV12-3 or TRBV12-4 with TRBJ2-7; possibly TRBD2 for D (6 bases). The germline V and J ends were trimmed by 4 bases and 7 bases, with 14 bases remaining between them. This CDR3 is 13 amino acids long. CDR3 region: CASSSKLAGEQYV. CDR3 in DNA: TGTGCCAGCAGTTCGAAACTAGCTGGGGAGCAGTACGTC.

The V gene is TRBV5-5, the J gene TRBJ1-2; D is unclear. Germline V gene sequence: CDR1 SGHKS, CDR2 YYEKEE (reference sequence). Trimming pared 6 bases from V and 1 base from J, leaving 22 bases between. This CDR3 has 17 amino acids. The CDR3 sequence: CASTGRGGEDHNYGYTF. The CDR3 nucleotides are TGTGCCAGCACCGGACGCGGTGGAGAGGACCATAACTATGGCTACACCTTC.